This T cell receptor (beta chain) was sequenced during a study of regulatory T cells in long-lasting Graves disease. Arm-PCR of CDR3 regions with iRepertoire HTBI primers generated TCR beta libraries. TCRdb reanalysed the multiplex PCR reads using MiXCR and keeps one entry per CDR3 protein. The repertoire consists of over 400,000 distinct CDR3 sequences, with approximately 15% occurring once and the leading ten covering approximately 15%. V trimming: 6 bases; J trimming: 4 bases; junction bases outside the gene matches: 8. The CDR3 spans 16 residues. Time point indicated: newly diagnosed GD, antithyroid drugs for less than 3 months. PBMC-derived RNA was used for the TCR library. This clonotype was recorded many times. The sample was also reused in another study, on T cells in Graves' hyperthyroidism and ophthalmopathy. That paper notes: TCR CDR3 regions were first amplified by RT-PCR with HTBI primers.

Material: peripheral blood mononuclear cells (PBMCs), obtained at new diagnosis, from a patient treated with antithyroid drugs. This chain links TRBV12-3 or TRBV12-4 with TRBJ1-5, with 11 bases fitting TRBD1. This TCR derives from a woman between 45 and 65 years old with Graves disease. The CDR3 coding sequence is TGTGCCAGCAGCCCGGACAGGGGGCAGGGGAATCAGCCCCAGCATTTT. Translation gives CASSPDRGQGNQPQHF.